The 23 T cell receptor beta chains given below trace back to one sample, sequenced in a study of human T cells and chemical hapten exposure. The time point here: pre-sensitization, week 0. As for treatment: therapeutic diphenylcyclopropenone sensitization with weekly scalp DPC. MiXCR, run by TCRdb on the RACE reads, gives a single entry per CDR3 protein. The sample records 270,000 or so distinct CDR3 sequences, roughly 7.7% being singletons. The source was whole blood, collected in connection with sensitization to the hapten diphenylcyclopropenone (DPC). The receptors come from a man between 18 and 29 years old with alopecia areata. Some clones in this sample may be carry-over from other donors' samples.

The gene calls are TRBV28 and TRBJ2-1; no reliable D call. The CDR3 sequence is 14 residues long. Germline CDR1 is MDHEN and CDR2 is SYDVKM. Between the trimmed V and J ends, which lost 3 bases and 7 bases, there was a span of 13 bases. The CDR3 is CASSFIRLINEQFF. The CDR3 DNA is TGTGCCAGCAGTTTTATTAGGCTTATTAATGAGCAGTTCTTC.

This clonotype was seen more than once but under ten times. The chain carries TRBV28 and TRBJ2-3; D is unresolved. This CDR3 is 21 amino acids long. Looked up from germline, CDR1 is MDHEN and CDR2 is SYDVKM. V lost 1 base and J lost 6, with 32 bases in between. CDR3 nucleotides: TGTGCCAGCAGTTTATTTTTCATCAAACAGCTAAGACCTCGGGCCAATGATACGCAGTATTTT. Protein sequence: CASSLFFIKQLRPRANDTQYF.

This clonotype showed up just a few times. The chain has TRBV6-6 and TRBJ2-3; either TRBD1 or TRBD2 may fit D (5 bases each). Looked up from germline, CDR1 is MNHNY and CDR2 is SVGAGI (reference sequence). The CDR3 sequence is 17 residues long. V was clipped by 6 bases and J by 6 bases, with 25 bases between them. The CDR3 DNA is TGTGCCAGCAGCAACGGAGGACAAATACGAGGAGAGGATACGCAGTATTTT. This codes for CASSNGGQIRGEDTQYF.

CDR3 DNA sequence: TGTGCCAGCAGCGTAGCGGGAGCGAACACCGGGGAGCTGTTTTTT. This encodes CASSVAGANTGELFF. The chain employs TRBV9 and TRBJ2-2; TRBD2 is a possible D gene (6 bases). CDR3 length: 15 residues. V lost 0 bases and J lost 0, with 6 bases in between. The germline CDR1 and CDR2 sequences are SGDLS and YYNGEE.

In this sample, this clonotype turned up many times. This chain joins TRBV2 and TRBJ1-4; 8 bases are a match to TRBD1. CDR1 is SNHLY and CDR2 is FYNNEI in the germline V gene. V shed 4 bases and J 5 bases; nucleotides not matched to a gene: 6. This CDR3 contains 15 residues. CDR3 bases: TGTGCCAGCAGTGGCCCTGGGACAGGCAATGAAAAACTGTTTTTT. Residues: CASSGPGTGNEKLFF. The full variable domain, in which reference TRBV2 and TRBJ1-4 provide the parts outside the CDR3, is EPEVTQTPSHQVTQMGQEVILRCVPISNHLYFYWYRQILGQKVEFLVSFYNNEISEKSEIFDDQFSVERPDGSNFTLKIRSTKLEDSAMYFCASSGPGTGNEKLFFGSGTQLSVL.

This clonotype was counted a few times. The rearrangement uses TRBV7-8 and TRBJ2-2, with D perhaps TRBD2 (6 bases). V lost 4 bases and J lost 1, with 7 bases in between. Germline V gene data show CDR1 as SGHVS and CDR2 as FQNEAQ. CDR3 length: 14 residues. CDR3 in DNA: TGTGCCAGCAGCTGGGACTGGAACACCGGGGAGCTGTTTTTT. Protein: CASSWDWNTGELFF.

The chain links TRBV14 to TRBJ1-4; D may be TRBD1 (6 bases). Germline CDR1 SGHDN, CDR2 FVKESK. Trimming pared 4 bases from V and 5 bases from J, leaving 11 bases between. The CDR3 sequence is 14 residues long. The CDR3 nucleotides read TGTGCCAGCAGCCTCGGGACATGGAATGAAAAACTGTTTTTT. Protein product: CASSLGTWNEKLFF.

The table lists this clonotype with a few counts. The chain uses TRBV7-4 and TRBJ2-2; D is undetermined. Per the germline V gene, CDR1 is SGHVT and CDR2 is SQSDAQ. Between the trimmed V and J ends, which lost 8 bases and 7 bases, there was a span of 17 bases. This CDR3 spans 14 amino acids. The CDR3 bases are TGTGCCAGCGTATCGGTTCCAACCGGCGGGGAGCTGTTTTTT. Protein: CASVSVPTGGELFF.

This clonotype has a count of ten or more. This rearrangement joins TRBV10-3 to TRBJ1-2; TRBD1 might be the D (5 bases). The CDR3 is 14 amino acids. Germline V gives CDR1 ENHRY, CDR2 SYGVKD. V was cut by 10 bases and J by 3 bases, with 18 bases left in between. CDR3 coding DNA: TGTGCCACCCTGGGACGGGGCAGGGACTATGGCTACACCTTC. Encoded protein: CATLGRGRDYGYTF.

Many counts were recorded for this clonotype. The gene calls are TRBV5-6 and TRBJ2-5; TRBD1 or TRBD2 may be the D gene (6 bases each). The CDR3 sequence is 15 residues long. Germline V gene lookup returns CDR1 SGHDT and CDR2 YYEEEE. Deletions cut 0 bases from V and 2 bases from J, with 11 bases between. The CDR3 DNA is TGTGCCAGCAGCTTGGCCGGGGGCCCTCAAGAGACCCAGTACTTC. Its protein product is CASSLAGGPQETQYF.

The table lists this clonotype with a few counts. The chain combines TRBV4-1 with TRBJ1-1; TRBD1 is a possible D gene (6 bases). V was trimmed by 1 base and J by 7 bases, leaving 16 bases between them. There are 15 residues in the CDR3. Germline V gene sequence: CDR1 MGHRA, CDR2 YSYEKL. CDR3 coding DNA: TGCGCCAGCAGCCAAGGTCAGACAGGAGGTGATGAAGCTTTCTTT. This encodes CASSQGQTGGDEAFF.

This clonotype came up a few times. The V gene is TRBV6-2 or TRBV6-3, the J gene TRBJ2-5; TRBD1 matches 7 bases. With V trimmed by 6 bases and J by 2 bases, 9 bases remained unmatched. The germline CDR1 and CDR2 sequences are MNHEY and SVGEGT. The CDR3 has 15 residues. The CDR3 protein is CASRRQGGGQETQYF. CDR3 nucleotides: TGTGCCAGCAGAAGACAGGGTGGAGGTCAAGAGACCCAGTACTTC.

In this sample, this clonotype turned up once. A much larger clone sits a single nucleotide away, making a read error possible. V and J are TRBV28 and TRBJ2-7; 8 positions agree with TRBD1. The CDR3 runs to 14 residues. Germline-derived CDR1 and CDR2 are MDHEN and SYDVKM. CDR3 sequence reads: CGSSSGQDPYEQYF. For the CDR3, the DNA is TGTGGCAGCAGTTCGGGACAGGACCCCTACGAGCAGTACTTC. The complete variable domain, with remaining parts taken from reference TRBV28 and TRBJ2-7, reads DVKVTQSSRYLVKRTGEKVFLECVQDMDHENMFWYRQDPGLGLRLIYFSYDVKMKEKGDIPEGYSVSREKKERFSLILESASTNQTSMYLCGSSSGQDPYEQYFGPGTRLTVT.

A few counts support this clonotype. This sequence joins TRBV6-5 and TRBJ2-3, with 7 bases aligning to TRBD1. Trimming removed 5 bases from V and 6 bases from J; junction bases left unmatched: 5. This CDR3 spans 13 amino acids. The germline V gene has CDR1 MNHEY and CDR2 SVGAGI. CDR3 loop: CASSDRELDTQYF. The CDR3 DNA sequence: TGTGCCAGCAGTGACAGGGAGCTTGATACGCAGTATTTT.

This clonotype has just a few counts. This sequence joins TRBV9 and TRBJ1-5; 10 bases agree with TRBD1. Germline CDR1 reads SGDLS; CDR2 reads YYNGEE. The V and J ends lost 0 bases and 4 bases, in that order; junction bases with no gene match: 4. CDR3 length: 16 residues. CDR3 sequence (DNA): TGTGCCAGCAGCGTAGGAGGGACAGGGGATAATCAGCCCCAGCATTTT. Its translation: CASSVGGTGDNQPQHF.

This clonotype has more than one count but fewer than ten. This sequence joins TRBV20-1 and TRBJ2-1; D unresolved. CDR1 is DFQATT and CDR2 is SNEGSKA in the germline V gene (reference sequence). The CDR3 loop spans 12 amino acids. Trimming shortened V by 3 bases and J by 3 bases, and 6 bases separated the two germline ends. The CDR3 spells CSARSYYNEQFF. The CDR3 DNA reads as TGCAGTGCTAGGTCCTACTACAATGAGCAGTTCTTC.

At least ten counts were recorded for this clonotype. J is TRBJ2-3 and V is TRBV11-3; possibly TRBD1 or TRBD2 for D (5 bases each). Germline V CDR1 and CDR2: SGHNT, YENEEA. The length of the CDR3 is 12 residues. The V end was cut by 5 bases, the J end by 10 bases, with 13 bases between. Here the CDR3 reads CASSLTGTSQYF. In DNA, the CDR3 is TGTGCCAGCAGCCTTACCGGGACGTCGCAGTATTTT.

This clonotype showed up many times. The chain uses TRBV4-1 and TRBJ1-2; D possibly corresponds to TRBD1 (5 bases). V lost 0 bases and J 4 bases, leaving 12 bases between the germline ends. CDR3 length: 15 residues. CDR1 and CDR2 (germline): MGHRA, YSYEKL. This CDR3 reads CASSQDWGTSYGYTF. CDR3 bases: TGCGCCAGCAGCCAAGATTGGGGGACCAGCTATGGCTACACCTTC.

The CDR3 nucleotides are TGCGCCAGCAGCTTGTTAATAGAGGGGAACACTGAAGCTTTCTTT. Translation gives CASSLLIEGNTEAFF. The chain uses TRBV5-1 and TRBJ1-1, with no clear D. The CDR3 is 15 residues long. Germline V CDR1 and CDR2: SGHRS, YFSETQ. V was trimmed by 1 base and J by 1 base, leaving 11 bases between them.

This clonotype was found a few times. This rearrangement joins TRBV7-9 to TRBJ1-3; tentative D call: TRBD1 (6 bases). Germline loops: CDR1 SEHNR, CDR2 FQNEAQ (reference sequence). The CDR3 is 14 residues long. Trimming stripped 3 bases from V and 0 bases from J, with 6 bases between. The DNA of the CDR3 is TGTGCCAGCAGCTTGACAGGCTCTGGAAACACCATATATTTT. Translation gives CASSLTGSGNTIYF.

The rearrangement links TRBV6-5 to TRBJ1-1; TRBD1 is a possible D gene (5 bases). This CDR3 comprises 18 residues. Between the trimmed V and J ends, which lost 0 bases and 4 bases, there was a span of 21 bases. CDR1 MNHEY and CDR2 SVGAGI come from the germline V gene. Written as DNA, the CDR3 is TGTGCCAGCAGTTACTCGAGTGCACGGATGGGGCGAGGCACTGAAGCTTTCTTT. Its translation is CASSYSSARMGRGTEAFF.

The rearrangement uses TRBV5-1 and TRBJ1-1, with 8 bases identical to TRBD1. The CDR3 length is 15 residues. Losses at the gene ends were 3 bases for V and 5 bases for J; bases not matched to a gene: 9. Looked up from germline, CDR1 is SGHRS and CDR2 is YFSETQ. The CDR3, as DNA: TGCGCCAGCAGCTACCCGGGACAGGCTGGTACTGAAGCTTTCTTT. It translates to CASSYPGQAGTEAFF. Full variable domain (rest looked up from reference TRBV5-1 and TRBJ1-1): KAGVTQTPRYLIKTRGQQVTLSCSPISGHRSVSWYQQTPGQGLQFLFEYFSETQRNKGNFPGRFSGRQFSNSRSEMNVSTLELGDSALYLCASSYPGQAGTEAFFGQGTRLTVV.

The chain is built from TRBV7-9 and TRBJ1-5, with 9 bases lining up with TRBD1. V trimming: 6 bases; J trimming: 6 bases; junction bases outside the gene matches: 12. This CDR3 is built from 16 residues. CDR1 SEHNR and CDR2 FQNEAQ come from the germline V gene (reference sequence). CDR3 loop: CASSITGTGLGQPQHF. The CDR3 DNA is TGTGCCAGCAGTATAACCGGGACAGGGCTAGGTCAGCCCCAGCATTTT. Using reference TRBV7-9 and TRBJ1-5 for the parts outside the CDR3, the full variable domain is DTGVSQNPRHKITKRGQNVTFRCDPISEHNRLYWYRQTLGQGPEFLTYFQNEAQLEKSRLLSDRFSAERPKGSFSTLEIQRTEQGDSAMYLCASSITGTGLGQPQHFGDGTRLSIL.